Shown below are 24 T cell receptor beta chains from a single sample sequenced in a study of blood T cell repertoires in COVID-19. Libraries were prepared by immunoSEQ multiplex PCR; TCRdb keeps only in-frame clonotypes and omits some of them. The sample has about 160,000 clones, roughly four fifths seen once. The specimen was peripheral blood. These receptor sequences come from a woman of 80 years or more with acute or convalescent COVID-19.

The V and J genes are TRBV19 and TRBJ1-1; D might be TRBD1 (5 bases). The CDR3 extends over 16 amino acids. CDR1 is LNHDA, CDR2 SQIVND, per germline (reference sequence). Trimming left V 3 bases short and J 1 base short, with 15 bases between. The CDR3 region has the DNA TGTGCCAGTAGTATGCCGCGGGGGATAGGGAACACTGAAGCTTTCTTT. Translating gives CASSMPRGIGNTEAFF.

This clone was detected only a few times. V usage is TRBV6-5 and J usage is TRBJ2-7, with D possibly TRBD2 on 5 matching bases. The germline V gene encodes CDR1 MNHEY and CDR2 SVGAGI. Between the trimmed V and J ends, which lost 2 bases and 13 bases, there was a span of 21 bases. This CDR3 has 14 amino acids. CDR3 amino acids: CASSYTRTSLSLYF. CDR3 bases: TGTGCCAGCAGTTACACCCGGACTTCCCTTAGTCTATACTTC.

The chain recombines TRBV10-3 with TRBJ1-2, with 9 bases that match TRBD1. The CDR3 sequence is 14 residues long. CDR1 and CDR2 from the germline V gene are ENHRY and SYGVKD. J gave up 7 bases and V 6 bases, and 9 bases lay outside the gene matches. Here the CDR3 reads CAIRATGGRGGYTF. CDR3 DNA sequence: TGTGCCATCAGAGCCACAGGGGGCAGAGGTGGCTACACCTTC.

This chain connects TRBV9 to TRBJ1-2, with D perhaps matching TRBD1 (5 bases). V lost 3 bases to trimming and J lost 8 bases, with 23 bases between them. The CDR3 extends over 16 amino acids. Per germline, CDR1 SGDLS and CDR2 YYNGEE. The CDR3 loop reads CASSASGGRGEGGYTF. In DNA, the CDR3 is TGTGCCAGCAGCGCCTCCGGGGGTAGGGGCGAAGGAGGCTACACCTTC. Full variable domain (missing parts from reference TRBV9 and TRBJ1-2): DSGVTQTPKHLITATGQRVTLRCSPRSGDLSVYWYQQSLDQGLQFLIQYYNGEERAKGNILERFSAQQFPDLHSELNLSSLELGDSALYFCASSASGGRGEGGYTFGSGTRLTVV.

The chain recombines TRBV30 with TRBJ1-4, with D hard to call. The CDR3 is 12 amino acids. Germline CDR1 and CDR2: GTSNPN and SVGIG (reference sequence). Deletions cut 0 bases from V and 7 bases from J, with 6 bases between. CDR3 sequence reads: CAWSVLGEKLFF. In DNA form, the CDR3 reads TGTGCCTGGAGTGTACTTGGTGAAAAACTGTTTTTT.

The CDR3 DNA reads as TGTGCCAGCAGACAGGGCAGGTGGAACACCATATATTTT. Its protein product is CASRQGRWNTIYF. The V gene is TRBV6-5, the J gene TRBJ1-3, with D possibly TRBD1 on 6 matching bases. V dropped 6 bases and J dropped 7 bases, with 13 bases sitting between them. Germline CDR1 reads MNHEY; CDR2 reads SVGAGI. The CDR3 runs to 13 residues.

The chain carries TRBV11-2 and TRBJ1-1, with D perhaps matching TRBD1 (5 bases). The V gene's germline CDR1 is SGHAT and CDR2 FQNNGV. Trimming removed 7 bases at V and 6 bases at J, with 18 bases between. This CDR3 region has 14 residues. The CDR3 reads CASTPAGGSAEAFF. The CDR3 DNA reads TGTGCCAGCACCCCGGCGGGGGGATCCGCTGAAGCTTTCTTT.

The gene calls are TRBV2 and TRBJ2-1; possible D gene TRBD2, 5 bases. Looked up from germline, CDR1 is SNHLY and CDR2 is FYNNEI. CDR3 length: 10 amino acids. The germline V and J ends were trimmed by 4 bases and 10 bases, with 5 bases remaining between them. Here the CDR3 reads CASSGGEQFF. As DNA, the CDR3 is TGTGCCAGCAGTGGCGGGGAGCAGTTCTTC.

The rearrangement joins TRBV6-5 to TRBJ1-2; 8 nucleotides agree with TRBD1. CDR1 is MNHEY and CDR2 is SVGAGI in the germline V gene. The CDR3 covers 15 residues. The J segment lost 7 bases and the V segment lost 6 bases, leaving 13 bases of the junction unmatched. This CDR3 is CASSPVDRGKVGYTF. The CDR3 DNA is TGTGCCAGCAGCCCCGTAGACAGGGGAAAGGTTGGCTACACCTTC.

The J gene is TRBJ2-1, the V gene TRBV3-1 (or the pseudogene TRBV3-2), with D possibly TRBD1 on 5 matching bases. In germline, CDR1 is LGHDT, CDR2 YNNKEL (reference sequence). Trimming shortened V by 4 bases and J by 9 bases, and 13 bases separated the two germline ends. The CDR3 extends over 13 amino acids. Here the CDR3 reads CASSLNLGAEQFF. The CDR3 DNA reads TGTGCCAGCAGCCTCAACTTAGGGGCTGAGCAGTTCTTC.

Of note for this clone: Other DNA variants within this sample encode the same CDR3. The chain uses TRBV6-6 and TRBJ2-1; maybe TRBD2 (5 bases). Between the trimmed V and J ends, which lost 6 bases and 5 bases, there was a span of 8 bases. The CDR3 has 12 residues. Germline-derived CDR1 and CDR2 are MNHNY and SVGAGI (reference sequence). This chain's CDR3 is CASSPGDNEQFF. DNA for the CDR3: TGTGCCAGCAGCCCCGGGGACAATGAGCAGTTCTTC.

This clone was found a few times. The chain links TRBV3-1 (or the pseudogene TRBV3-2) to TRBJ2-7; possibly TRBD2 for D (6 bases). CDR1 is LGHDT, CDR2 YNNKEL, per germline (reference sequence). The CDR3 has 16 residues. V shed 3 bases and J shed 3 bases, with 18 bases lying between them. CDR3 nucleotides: TGTGCCAGCAGCCAGGGGGACTTTTCGCCCCTCTACGAGCAGTACTTC. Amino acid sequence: CASSQGDFSPLYEQYF.

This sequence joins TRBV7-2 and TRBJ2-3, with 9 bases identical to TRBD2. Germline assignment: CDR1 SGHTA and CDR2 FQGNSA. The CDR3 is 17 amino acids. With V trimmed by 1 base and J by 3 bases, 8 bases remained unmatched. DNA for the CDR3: TGTGCCAGCAGCTTAGATCAAGCGGGAGGAGGAACAGATACGCAGTATTTT. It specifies CASSLDQAGGGTDTQYF.

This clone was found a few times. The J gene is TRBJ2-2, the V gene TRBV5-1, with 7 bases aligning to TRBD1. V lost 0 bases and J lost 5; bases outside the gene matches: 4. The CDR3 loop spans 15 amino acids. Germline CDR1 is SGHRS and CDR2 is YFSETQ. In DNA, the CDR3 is TGCGCCAGCAGCTTGGAAGGGACAGCAACCGGGGAGCTGTTTTTT. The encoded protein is CASSLEGTATGELFF.

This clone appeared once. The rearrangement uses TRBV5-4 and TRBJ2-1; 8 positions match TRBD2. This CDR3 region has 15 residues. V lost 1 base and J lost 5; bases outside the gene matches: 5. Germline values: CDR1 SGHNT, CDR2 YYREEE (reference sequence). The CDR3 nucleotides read TGTGCCAGCAGCTTGAACAGCGGGAGCCACAATGAGCAGTTCTTC. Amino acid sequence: CASSLNSGSHNEQFF.

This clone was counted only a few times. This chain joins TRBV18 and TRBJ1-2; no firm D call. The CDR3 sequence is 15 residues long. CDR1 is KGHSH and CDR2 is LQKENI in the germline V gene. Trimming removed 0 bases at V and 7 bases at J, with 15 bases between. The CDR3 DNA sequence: TGTGCCAGCTCACCACCGACCCGGATTACTAGTGGCTACACCTTC. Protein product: CASSPPTRITSGYTF.

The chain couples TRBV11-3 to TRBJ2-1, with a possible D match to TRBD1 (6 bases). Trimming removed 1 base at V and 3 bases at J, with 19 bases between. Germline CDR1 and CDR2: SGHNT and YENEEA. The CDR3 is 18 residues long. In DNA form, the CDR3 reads TGTGCCAGCAGCTTAGGGGTTGGGGGCGGAATTCTCTACAATGAGCAGTTCTTC. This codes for CASSLGVGGGILYNEQFF.

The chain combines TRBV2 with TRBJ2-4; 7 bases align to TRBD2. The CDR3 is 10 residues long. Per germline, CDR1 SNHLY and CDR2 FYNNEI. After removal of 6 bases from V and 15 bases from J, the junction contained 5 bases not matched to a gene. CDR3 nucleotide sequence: TGTGCCAGCAGCGGGACTACGGGGTACTTC. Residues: CASSGTTGYF.

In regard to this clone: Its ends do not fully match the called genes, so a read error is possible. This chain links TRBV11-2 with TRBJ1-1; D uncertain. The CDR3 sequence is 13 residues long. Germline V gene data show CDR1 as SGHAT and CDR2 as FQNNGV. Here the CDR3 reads CASSVDLGTEAFF. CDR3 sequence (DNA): TGTGCCAGCAGCGTAGATCTCGGCACTGAAGCTTTCTTT.

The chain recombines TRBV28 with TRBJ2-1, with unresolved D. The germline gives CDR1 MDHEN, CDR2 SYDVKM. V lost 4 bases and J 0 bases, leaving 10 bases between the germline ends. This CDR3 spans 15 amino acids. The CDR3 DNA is TGTGCCAGCAGTTCTCGACTCAGCTCCTACAATGAGCAGTTCTTC. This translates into CASSSRLSSYNEQFF.

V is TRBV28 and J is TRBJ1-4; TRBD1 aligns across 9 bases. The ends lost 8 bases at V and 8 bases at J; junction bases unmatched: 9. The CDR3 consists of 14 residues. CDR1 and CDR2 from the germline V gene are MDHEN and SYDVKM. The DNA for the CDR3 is TGTGCCAGCCTACCGACAGGGGGGGACGAAAAACTGTTTTTT. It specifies CASLPTGGDEKLFF.

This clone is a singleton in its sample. The CDR3 loop is CASQGAFGGELFF. DNA of the CDR3: TGCGCCAGTCAGGGGGCATTTGGCGGGGAGCTGTTTTTT. The chain couples TRBV10-1 to TRBJ2-2, with 8 bases lining up with TRBD1. CDR3 length equals 13 residues. CDR1 WNHNN and CDR2 SYGVQD come from the germline V gene (reference sequence). The J segment lost 7 bases and the V segment lost 9 bases, leaving 7 bases of the junction unmatched.

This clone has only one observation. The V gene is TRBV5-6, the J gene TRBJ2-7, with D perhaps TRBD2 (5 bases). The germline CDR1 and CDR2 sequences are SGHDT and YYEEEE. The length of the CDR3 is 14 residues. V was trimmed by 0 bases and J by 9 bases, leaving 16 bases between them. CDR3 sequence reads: CASSLGLLEAGQYF. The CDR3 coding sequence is TGTGCCAGCAGCTTGGGACTCCTGGAGGCCGGGCAGTACTTC.

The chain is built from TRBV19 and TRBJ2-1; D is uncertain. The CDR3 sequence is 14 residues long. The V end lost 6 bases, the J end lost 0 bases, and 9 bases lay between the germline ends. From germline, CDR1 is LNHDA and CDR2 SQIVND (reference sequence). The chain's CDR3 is CASSYSSSYNEQFF. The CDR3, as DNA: TGTGCCAGTAGCTATAGCAGCTCCTACAATGAGCAGTTCTTC. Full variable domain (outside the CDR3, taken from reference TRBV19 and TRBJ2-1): DGGITQSPKYLFRKEGQNVTLSCEQNLNHDAMYWYRQDPGQGLRLIYYSQIVNDFQKGDIAEGYSVSREKKESFPLTVTSAQKNPTAFYLCASSYSSSYNEQFFGPGTRLTVL.